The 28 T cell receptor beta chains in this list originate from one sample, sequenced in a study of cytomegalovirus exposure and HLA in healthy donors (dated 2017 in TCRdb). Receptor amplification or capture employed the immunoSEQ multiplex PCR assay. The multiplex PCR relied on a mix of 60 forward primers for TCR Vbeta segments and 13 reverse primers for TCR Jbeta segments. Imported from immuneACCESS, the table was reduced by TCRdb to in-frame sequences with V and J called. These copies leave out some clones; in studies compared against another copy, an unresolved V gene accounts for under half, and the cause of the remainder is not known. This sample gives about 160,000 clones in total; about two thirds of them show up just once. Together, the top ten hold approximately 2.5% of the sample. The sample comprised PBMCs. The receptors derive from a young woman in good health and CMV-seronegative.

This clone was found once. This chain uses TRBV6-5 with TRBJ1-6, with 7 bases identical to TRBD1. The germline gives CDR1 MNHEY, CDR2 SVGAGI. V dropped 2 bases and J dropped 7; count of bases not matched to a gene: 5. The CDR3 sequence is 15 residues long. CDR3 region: CASSYRQGINSPLHF. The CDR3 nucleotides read TGTGCCAGCAGTTACAGACAGGGCATCAATTCACCCCTCCACTTT.

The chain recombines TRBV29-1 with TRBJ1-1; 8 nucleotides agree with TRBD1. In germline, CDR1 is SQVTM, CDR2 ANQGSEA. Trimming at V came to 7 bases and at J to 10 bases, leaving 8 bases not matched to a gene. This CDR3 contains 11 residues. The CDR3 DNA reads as TGCAGCGGTGGACAGGGAGGATCAGCTTTCTTT. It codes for CSGGQGGSAFF. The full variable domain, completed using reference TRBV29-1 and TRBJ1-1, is SAVISQKPSRDICQRGTSLTIQCQVDSQVTMMFWYRQQPGQSLTLIATANQGSEATYESGFVIDKFPISRPNLTFSTLTVSNMSPEDSSIYLCSGGQGGSAFFGQGTRLTVV.

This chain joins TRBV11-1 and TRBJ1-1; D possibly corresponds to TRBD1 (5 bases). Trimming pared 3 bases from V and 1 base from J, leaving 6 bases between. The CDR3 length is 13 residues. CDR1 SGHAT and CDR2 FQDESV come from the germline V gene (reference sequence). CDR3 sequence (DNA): TGTGCCAGCAGCTTCGGACAGAACACTGAAGCTTTCTTT. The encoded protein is CASSFGQNTEAFF.

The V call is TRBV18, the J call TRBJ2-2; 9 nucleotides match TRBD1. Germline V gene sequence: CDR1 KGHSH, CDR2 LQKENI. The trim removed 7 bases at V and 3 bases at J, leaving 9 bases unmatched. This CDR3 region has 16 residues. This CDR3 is CASYPDRGMDTGELFF. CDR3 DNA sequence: TGTGCCAGCTACCCGGACAGGGGTATGGACACCGGGGAGCTGTTTTTT.

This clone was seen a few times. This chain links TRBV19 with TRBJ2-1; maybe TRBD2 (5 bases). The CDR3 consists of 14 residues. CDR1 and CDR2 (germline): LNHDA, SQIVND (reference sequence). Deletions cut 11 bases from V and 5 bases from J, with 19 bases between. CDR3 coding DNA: TGTGCCTCTTCGGAGGTAGCCGTACACAATGAGCAGTTCTTC. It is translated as CASSEVAVHNEQFF.

The DNA for the CDR3 is TGTGCCAGCAGCTCCCCTAGCGTCAGCGGGCTTGAGCAGTTCTTC. Translated: CASSSPSVSGLEQFF. J is TRBJ2-1 and V is TRBV7-9; tentative D call: TRBD2 (6 bases). This CDR3 is built from 15 residues. The germline V and J ends were trimmed by 4 bases and 9 bases, with 19 bases remaining between them. Germline CDR1 SEHNR, CDR2 FQNEAQ (reference sequence). Variable domain in full (rest from reference TRBV7-9 and TRBJ2-1): DTGVSQNPRHKITKRGQNVTFRCDPISEHNRLYWYRQTLGQGPEFLTYFQNEAQLEKSRLLSDRFSAERPKGSFSTLEIQRTEQGDSAMYLCASSSPSVSGLEQFFGPGTRLTVL.

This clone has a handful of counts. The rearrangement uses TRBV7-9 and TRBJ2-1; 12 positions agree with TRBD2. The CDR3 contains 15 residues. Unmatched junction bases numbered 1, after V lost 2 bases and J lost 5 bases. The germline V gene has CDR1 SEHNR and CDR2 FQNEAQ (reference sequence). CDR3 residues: CASSLRLAGDNEQFF. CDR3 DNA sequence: TGTGCCAGCAGCTTACGACTAGCGGGAGACAATGAGCAGTTCTTC.

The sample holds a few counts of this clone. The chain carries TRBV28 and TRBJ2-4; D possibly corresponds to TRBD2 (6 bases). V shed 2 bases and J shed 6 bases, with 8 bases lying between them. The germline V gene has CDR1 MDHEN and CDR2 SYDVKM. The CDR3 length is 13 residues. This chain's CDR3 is CASSLAGLNIQYF. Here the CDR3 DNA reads TGTGCCAGCAGTTTAGCGGGGCTAAACATTCAGTACTTC.

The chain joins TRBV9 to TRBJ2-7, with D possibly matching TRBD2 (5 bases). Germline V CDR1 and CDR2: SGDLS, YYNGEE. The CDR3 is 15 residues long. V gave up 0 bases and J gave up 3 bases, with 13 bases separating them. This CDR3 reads CASSVEADPYYEQYF. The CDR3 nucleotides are TGTGCCAGCAGCGTAGAAGCGGACCCATACTACGAGCAGTACTTC.

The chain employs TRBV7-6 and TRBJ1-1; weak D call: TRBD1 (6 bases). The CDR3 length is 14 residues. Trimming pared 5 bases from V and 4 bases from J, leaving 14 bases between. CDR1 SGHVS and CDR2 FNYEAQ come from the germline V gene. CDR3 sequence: CASSLEGVGTEAFF. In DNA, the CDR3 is TGTGCCAGCAGCCTCGAGGGGGTTGGCACTGAAGCTTTCTTT.

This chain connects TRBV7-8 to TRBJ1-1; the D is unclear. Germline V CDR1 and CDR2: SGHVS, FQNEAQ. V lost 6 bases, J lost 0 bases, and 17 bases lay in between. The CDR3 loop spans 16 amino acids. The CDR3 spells CASSQGLVDLNTEAFF. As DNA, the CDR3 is TGTGCCAGCAGTCAAGGACTCGTGGACTTGAACACTGAAGCTTTCTTT.

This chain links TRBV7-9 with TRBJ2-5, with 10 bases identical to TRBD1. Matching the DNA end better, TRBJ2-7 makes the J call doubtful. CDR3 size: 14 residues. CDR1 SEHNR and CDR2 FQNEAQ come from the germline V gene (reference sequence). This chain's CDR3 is CASSLAGTGDEQYF. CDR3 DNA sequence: TGTGCCAGCAGCTTAGCGGGGACAGGGGACGAGCAGTACTTC.

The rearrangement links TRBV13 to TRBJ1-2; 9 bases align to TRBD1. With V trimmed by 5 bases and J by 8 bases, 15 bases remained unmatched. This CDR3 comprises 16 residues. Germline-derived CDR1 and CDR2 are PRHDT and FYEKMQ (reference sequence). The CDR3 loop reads CASSDQGTGRFGGYTF. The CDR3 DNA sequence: TGTGCCAGCAGCGACCAGGGGACAGGGAGGTTCGGGGGCTACACCTTC.

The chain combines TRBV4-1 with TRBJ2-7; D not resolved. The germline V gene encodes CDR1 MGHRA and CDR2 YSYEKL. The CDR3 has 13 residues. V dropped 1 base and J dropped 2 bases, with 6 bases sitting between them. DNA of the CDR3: TGCGCCAGCAGCCAAGGTATAGCCTACGAGCAGTACTTC. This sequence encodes CASSQGIAYEQYF.

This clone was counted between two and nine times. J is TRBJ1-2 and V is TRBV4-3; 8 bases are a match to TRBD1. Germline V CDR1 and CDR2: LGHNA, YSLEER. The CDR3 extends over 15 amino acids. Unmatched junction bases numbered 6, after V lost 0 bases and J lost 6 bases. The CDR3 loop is CASSQDPGQEDGYTF. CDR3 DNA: TGCGCCAGCAGCCAAGACCCGGGACAGGAAGATGGCTACACCTTC.

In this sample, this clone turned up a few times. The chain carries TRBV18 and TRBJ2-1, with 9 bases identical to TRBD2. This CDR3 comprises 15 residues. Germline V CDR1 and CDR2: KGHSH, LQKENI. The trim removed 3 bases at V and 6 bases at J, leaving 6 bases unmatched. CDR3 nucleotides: TGTGCCAGCTCACCTTTGGCGGGAGGGGGCAATGAGCAGTTCTTC. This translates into CASSPLAGGGNEQFF.

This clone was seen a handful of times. CDR3 sequence (DNA): TGTGCCAGCAGCTTAGCGATCGGGTACGAGCAGTACTTC. Translated, it gives CASSLAIGYEQYF. The chain employs TRBV7-2 and TRBJ2-7; D call uncertain. There are 13 residues in the CDR3. The V end was cut by 0 bases, the J end by 4 bases, with 7 bases between. From germline, CDR1 is SGHTA and CDR2 FQGNSA.

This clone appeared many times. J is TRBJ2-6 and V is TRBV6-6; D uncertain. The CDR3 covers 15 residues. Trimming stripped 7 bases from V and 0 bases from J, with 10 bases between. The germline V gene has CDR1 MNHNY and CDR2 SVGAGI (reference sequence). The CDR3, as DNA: TGTGCCAGCACAGAGGATCGCTCTGGGGCCAACGTCCTGACTTTC. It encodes CASTEDRSGANVLTF.

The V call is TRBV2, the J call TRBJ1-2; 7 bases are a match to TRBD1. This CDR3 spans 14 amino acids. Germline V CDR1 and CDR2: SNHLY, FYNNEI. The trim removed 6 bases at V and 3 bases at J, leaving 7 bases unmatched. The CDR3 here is CASSDTGTDYGYTF. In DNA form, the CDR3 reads TGTGCCAGCAGCGACACCGGGACAGACTATGGCTACACCTTC.

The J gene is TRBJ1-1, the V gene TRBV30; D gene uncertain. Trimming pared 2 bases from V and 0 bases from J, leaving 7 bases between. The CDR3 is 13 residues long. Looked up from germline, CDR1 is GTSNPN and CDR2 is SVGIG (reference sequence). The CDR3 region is CAWSLQMNTEAFF. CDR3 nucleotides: TGTGCCTGGAGTCTACAGATGAACACTGAAGCTTTCTTT.

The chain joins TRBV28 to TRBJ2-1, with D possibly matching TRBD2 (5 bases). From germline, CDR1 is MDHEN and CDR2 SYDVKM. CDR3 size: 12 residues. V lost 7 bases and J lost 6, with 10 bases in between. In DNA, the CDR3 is TGTGCCAGCACCAGAGGGTTCAATGAGCAGTTCTTC. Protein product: CASTRGFNEQFF.

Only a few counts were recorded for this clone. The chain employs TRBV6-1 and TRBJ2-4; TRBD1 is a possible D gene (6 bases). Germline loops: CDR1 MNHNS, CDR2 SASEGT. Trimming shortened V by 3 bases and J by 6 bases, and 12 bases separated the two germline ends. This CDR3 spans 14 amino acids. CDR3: CASSEWTDLNIQYF. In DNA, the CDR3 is TGTGCCAGCAGTGAGTGGACAGACTTAAACATTCAGTACTTC.

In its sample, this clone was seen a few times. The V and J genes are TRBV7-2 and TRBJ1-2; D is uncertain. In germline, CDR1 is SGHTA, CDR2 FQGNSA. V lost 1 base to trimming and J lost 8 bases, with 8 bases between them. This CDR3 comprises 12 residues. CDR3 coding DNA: TGTGCCAGCAGCTTAGGACATGACGGCTACACCTTC. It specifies CASSLGHDGYTF.

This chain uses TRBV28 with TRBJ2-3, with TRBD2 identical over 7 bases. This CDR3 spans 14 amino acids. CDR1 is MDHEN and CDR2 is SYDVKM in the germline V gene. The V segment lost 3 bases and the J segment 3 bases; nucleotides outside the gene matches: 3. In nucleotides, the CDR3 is TGTGCCAGCAGTTTCGTCGGGGGGACAGATACGCAGTATTTT. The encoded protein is CASSFVGGTDTQYF.

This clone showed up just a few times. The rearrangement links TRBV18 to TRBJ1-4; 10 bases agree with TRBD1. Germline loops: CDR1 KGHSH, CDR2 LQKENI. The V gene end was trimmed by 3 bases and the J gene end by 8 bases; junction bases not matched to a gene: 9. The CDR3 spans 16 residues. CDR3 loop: CASSPPTGGKSEKLFF. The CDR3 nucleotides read TGTGCCAGCTCACCCCCGACAGGGGGCAAGTCGGAAAAACTGTTTTTT.

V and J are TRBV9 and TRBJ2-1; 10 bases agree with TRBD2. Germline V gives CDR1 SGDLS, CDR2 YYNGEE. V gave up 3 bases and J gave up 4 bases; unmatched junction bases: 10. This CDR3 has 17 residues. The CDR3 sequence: CASSATGSLAGYNEQFF. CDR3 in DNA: TGTGCCAGCAGCGCAACCGGGTCACTAGCGGGGTACAATGAGCAGTTCTTC.

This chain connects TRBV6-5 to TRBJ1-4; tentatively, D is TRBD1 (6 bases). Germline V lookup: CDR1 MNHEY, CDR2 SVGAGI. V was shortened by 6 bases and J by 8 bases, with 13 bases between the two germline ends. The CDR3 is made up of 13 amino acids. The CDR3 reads CASSNRVEEKLFF. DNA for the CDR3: TGTGCCAGCAGCAACAGGGTTGAAGAAAAACTGTTTTTT.

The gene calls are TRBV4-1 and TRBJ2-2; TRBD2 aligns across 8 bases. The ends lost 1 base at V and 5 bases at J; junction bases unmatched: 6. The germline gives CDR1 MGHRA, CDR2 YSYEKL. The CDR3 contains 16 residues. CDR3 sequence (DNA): TGCGCCAGCAGCCAAGTTTTACTAGCGGTGACCGGGGAGCTGTTTTTT. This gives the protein CASSQVLLAVTGELFF.